The 5 T cell receptor beta chains below were found in one sample sequenced in a study of technical replicates of blood from a handful of donors. TCRdb's copy holds only in-frame clones and misses some; the assay was immunoSEQ multiplex PCR. The sample includes approximately 53,000 clones, 95% to 96% seen only once; the top ten take roughly 0.36%. The specimen sequenced was T cells isolated from PBMCs. These receptors originate from a human donor in good health.

The chain joins TRBV30 to TRBJ2-5; tentatively, D is TRBD1 (6 bases). With 5 bases removed from V and 4 bases from J, the gap between germline ends came to 11 bases. The CDR3 is 12 residues long. From germline, CDR1 is GTSNPN and CDR2 SVGIG (reference sequence). DNA for the CDR3: TGTGCCTGGGCTCTAGGGGGAGAGACCCAGTACTTC. Protein: CAWALGGETQYF.

This clone was seen a few times. V and J are TRBV5-1 and TRBJ2-7; D unresolved. Germline loops: CDR1 SGHRS, CDR2 YFSETQ. The CDR3 is made up of 14 amino acids. The V and J ends lost 0 bases and 0 bases respectively, with 7 bases between them. CDR3 protein: CASSLDAVSYEQYF. The CDR3 DNA sequence: TGCGCCAGCAGCTTGGATGCAGTCTCCTACGAGCAGTACTTC.

The V call is TRBV5-4, the J call TRBJ2-1; TRBD2 agrees at 13 bases. With 4 bases clipped from V and 5 bases from J, the junction kept 6 bases outside the gene matches. Germline lookup yields CDR1 SGHNT and CDR2 YYREEE (reference sequence). The CDR3 spans 16 residues. The DNA of the CDR3 is TGTGCCAGCAGCCGGAGGACTAGCGGGAGTAACAATGAGCAGTTCTTC. The encoded protein is CASSRRTSGSNNEQFF. Full variable domain (remainder filled in from reference TRBV5-4 and TRBJ2-1): ETGVTQSPTHLIKTRGQQVTLRCSSQSGHNTVSWYQQALGQGPQFIFQYYREEENGRGNFPPRFSGLQFPNYSSELNVNALELDDSALYLCASSRRTSGSNNEQFFGPGTRLTVL.

The chain recombines TRBV5-1 with TRBJ2-3, with 7 bases identical to TRBD1. This CDR3 is built from 17 residues. The germline gives CDR1 SGHRS, CDR2 YFSETQ. V shed 4 bases and J 3 bases; nucleotides not matched to a gene: 14. As DNA, the CDR3 is TGCGCCAGCAGCGCAACTCCGACAGGGATCGGAACAGATACGCAGTATTTT. This translates into CASSATPTGIGTDTQYF. Supplemented by reference TRBV5-1 and TRBJ2-3, the full variable domain reads KAGVTQTPRYLIKTRGQQVTLSCSPISGHRSVSWYQQTPGQGLQFLFEYFSETQRNKGNFPGRFSGRQFSNSRSEMNVSTLELGDSALYLCASSATPTGIGTDTQYFGPGTRLTVL.

The chain couples TRBV7-2 to TRBJ2-1; D may be TRBD1 (7 bases). The germline V and J ends were trimmed by 5 bases and 6 bases, with 14 bases remaining between them. Germline CDR1 is SGHTA and CDR2 is FQGNSA. This CDR3 comprises 14 residues. DNA of the CDR3: TGTGCCAGCAGCCAGGGGGGTATGGGCAATGAGCAGTTCTTC. Amino acids: CASSQGGMGNEQFF.